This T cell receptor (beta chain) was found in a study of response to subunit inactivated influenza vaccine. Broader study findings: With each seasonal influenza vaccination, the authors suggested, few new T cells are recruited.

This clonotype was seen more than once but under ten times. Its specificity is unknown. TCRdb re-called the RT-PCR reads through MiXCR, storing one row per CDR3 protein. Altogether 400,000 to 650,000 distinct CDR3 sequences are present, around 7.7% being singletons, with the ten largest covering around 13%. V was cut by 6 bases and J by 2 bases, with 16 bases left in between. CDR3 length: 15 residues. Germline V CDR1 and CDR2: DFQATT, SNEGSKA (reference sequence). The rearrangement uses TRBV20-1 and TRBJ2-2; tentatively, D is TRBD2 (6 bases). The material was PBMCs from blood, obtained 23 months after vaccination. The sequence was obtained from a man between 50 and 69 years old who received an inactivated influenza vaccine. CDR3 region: CSAHKRRANTGELFF. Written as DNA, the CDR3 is TGCAGTGCCCATAAGCGGAGGGCTAACACCGGGGAGCTGTTTTTT.